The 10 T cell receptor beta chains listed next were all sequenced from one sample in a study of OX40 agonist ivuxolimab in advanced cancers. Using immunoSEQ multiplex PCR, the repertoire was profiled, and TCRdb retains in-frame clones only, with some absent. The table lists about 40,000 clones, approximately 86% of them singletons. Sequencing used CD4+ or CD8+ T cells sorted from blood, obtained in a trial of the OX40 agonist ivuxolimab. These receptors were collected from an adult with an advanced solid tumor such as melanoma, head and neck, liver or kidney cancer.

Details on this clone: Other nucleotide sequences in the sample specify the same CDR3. In DNA, the CDR3 is TGTGCCAGCAGTTACAGTACAGGGTACGAGCAGTACTTC. It yields the protein CASSYSTGYEQYF. This chain uses TRBV6-6 with TRBJ2-7, with D tentatively TRBD1 (6 bases). Trimming stripped 2 bases from V and 4 bases from J, with 9 bases between. The germline V gene encodes CDR1 MNHNY and CDR2 SVGAGI (reference sequence). The CDR3 totals 13 residues.

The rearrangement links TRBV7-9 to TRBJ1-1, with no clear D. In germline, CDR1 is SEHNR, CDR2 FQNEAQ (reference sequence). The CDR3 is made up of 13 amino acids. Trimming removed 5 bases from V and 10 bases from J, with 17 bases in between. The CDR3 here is CASSHGPILSAFF. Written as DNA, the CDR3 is TGTGCCAGCAGCCACGGGCCCATCCTATCAGCTTTCTTT.

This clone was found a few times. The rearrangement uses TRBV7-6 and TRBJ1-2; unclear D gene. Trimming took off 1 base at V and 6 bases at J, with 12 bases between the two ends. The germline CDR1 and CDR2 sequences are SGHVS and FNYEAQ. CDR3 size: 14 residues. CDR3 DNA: TGTGCCAGCAGCTTAGGAGAGGGCGGTAATGGCTACACCTTC. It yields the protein CASSLGEGGNGYTF.

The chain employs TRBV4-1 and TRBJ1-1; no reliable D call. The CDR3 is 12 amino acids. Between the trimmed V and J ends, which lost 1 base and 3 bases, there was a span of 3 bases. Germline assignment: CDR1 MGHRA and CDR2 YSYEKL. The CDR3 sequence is CASSQGDTEAFF. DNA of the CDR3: TGCGCCAGCAGCCAAGGGGACACTGAAGCTTTCTTT.

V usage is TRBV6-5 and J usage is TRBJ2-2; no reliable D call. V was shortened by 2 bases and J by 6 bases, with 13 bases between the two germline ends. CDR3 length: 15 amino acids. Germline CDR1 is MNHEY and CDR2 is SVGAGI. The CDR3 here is CASSYGGLGSGELFF. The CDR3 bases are TGTGCCAGCAGTTACGGCGGCCTAGGGTCCGGGGAGCTGTTTTTT.

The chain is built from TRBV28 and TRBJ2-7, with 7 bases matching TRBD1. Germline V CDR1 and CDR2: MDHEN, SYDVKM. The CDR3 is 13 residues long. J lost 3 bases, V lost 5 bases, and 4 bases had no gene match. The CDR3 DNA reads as TGTGCCAGCAGTCCAACAGGGGACTACGAGCAGTACTTC. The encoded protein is CASSPTGDYEQYF. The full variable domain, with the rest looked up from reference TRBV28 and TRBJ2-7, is DVKVTQSSRYLVKRTGEKVFLECVQDMDHENMFWYRQDPGLGLRLIYFSYDVKMKEKGDIPEGYSVSREKKERFSLILESASTNQTSMYLCASSPTGDYEQYFGPGTRLTVT.

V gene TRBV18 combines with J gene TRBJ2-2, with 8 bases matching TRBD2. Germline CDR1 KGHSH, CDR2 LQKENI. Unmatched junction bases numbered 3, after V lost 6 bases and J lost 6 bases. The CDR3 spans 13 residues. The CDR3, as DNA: TGTGCCAGCTCGTTAGCGGGGTCCGGGGAGCTGTTTTTT. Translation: CASSLAGSGELFF. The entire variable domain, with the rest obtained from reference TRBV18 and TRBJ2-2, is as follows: NAGVMQNPRHLVRRRGQEARLRCSPMKGHSHVYWYRQLPEEGLKFMVYLQKENIIDESGMPKERFSAEFPKEGPSILRIQQVVRGDSAAYFCASSLAGSGELFFGEGSRLTVL.

The CDR3 DNA sequence: TGTGCCAGCAGCGTCACTGACGGGCCCGCTCAGCCCCAGCATTTT. Its translation: CASSVTDGPAQPQHF. The J gene is TRBJ1-5, the V gene TRBV9; D not certain. The germline V gene has CDR1 SGDLS and CDR2 YYNGEE. V dropped 2 bases and J dropped 6 bases, with 15 bases sitting between them. This CDR3 region has 15 residues.

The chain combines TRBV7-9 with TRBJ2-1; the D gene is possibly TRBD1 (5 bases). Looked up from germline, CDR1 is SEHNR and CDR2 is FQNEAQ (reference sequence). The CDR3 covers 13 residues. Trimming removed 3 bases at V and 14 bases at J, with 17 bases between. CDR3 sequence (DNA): TGTGCCAGCAGCTTGGTAGGGGTCGCCGAGGAGTTCTTC. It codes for CASSLVGVAEEFF.

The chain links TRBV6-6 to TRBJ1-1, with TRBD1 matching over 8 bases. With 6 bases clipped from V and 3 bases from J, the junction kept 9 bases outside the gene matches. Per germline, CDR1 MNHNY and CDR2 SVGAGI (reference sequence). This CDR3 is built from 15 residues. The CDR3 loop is CASRLQGGGDTEAFF. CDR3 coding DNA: TGTGCCAGCAGGCTACAGGGGGGCGGGGACACTGAAGCTTTCTTT.